The clone carrying this TCR beta chain was observed a single time. The CDR3 has 14 residues. CDR1 and CDR2 from the germline V gene are SGHKS and YYEKEE (reference sequence). Unmatched junction bases numbered 9, after V lost 6 bases and J lost 4 bases. Produced via immunoSEQ multiplex PCR; TCRdb's table is partial and in-frame only. In the table there are 310,000 or so clones, about 90% of which are singletons. This sample stems from a study of blood T cell repertoires in COVID-19. This rearrangement joins TRBV5-5 to TRBJ2-7, with 8 bases fitting TRBD2. This clonotype was sampled from a woman aged 30 to 39 with COVID-19, enrolled during active disease. The sequencing input was peripheral blood. The CDR3 sequence is CASTPGGARYEQYF. The CDR3, as DNA: TGTGCCAGCACCCCGGGGGGGGCTCGGTACGAGCAGTACTTC. The full variable domain, rest sourced from reference TRBV5-5 and TRBJ2-7, is DAGVTQSPTHLIKTRGQQVTLRCSPISGHKSVSWYQQVLGQGPQFIFQYYEKEERGRGNFPDRFSARQFPNYSSELNVNALLLGDSALYLCASTPGGARYEQYFGPGTRLTVT.